Each of the 19 T cell receptor beta chains below was sequenced from the same sample in a study of human T cells and chemical hapten exposure. TCRdb redid the calling of the RACE reads with MiXCR, one entry per CDR3 protein. The sample holds approximately 90,000 distinct CDR3 sequences; roughly a quarter are singletons and the top ten take about 9.3%. This sample's time point: patch test 3, about 24 weeks after DPC sensitization. Noted treatment: therapeutic diphenylcyclopropenone sensitization with weekly scalp DPC. Sequences were derived from whole blood, sampled in connection with sensitization to the hapten diphenylcyclopropenone (DPC). The receptors stem from a man aged 35-49 years with alopecia areata. Some clones in this sample may be carry-over from other donors' samples.

The sample holds one count of this clonotype. The chain links TRBV28 to TRBJ1-2; D remains unclear. The CDR3 extends over 11 amino acids. With 5 bases removed from V and 3 bases from J, the gap between germline ends came to 4 bases. Germline V gives CDR1 MDHEN, CDR2 SYDVKM. This CDR3 is CASSRHYGYTF. CDR3 nucleotides: TGTGCCAGCAGTCGTCACTATGGCTACACCTTC.

The chain couples TRBV20-1 to TRBJ2-3; D is unresolved. With 3 bases removed from V and 2 bases from J, the gap between germline ends came to 12 bases. The CDR3 is 14 residues long. Looked up from germline, CDR1 is DFQATT and CDR2 is SNEGSKA (reference sequence). The CDR3 DNA sequence: TGCAGTGCTAGCCTGGTGGGGATCACAGATACGCAGTATTTT. Protein sequence: CSASLVGITDTQYF.

The chain has TRBV7-2 and TRBJ2-3; no firm D call. Per germline, CDR1 SGHTA and CDR2 FQGNSA. The CDR3 has 12 residues. The ends were cut back, 3 bases at V and 4 bases at J, with 5 bases in the middle. The CDR3 sequence is CASSFRADTQYF. The DNA of the CDR3 is TGTGCCAGCAGCTTTAGGGCAGATACGCAGTATTTT. The full variable domain, in which reference TRBV7-2 and TRBJ2-3 provide the parts outside the CDR3, is GAGVSQSPSNKVTEKGKDVELRCDPISGHTALYWYRQSLGQGLEFLIYFQGNSAPDKSGLPSDRFSAERTGGSVSTLTIQRTQQEDSAVYLCASSFRADTQYFGPGTRLTVL.

This clonotype came up a few times. This chain uses TRBV5-8 with TRBJ2-6; D is unclear. The CDR3 runs to 15 residues. Germline-derived CDR1 and CDR2 are SGHTS and YDEGEE. V gave up 1 base and J gave up 0 bases, with 5 bases separating them. The chain's CDR3 is CASSLWGSGANVLTF. The CDR3 bases are TGTGCCAGCAGCTTGTGGGGCTCTGGGGCCAACGTCCTGACTTTC.

The V call is TRBV12-3 or TRBV12-4, the J call TRBJ2-5; 11 positions agree with TRBD2. This CDR3 has 15 amino acids. V trimming: 6 bases; J trimming: 5 bases; junction bases outside the gene matches: 8. CDR3 sequence (DNA): TGTGCCAGCAGGGAGCGGACTAGCGGGTACGAGACCCAGTACTTC. The encoded protein is CASRERTSGYETQYF.

The chain uses TRBV28 and TRBJ2-7, with a possible D match to TRBD2 (5 bases). The ends were cut back, 3 bases at V and 7 bases at J, with 13 bases in the middle. Germline V gene data show CDR1 as MDHEN and CDR2 as SYDVKM. The CDR3 length is 13 residues. The CDR3 bases are TGTGCCAGCAGTTTGCCCGGGGAGCTAGAGCAGTACTTC. Translation: CASSLPGELEQYF.

J is TRBJ2-3 and V is TRBV20-1; 7 bases fit TRBD2. V shed 1 base, J shed 9 bases, and the junction held 4 bases outside the gene matches. The CDR3 runs 12 residues. CDR1 and CDR2 from the germline V gene are DFQATT and SNEGSKA (reference sequence). This CDR3 reads CSARVGGKTQYF. The CDR3 DNA follows: TGCAGTGCTAGAGTCGGGGGGAAAACGCAGTATTTT.

The chain joins TRBV5-1 to TRBJ1-3; 9 positions agree with TRBD1. CDR3 length: 16 amino acids. CDR1 and CDR2 (germline): SGHRS, YFSETQ. Losses at the gene ends were 4 bases for V and 0 bases for J; bases not matched to a gene: 5. The CDR3 DNA follows: TGCGCCAGCAGCCCGGGGACAGGGCACTCTGGAAACACCATATATTTT. It is translated as CASSPGTGHSGNTIYF.

The chain couples TRBV6-2 or TRBV6-3 to TRBJ1-1; tentatively, D is TRBD1 (6 bases). Germline V gene lookup returns CDR1 MNHEY and CDR2 SVGEGT. The CDR3 consists of 15 residues. V was cut by 4 bases and J by 0 bases, with 12 bases left in between. The CDR3 nucleotides read TGTGCCAGCAGTTTGGGGGGGGCGGTGAACACTGAAGCTTTCTTT. It yields the protein CASSLGGAVNTEAFF.

This clonotype was seen a few times. The chain employs TRBV5-6 and TRBJ1-2; D call uncertain. The V end was cut by 5 bases, the J end by 4 bases, with 15 bases between. CDR1 and CDR2 (germline): SGHDT, YYEEEE. This CDR3 has 14 amino acids. The CDR3 loop reads CASSLRPDFYGYTF. CDR3 DNA sequence: TGTGCCAGCAGTCTGCGCCCGGACTTCTATGGCTACACCTTC.

In its sample, this clonotype was seen a few times. The chain combines TRBV20-1 with TRBJ2-6, with D unresolved. Germline V gene lookup returns CDR1 DFQATT and CDR2 SNEGSKA (reference sequence). The CDR3 has 14 residues. V lost 5 bases, J lost 0 bases, and 8 bases lay in between. This CDR3 is CSAYSLSGANVLTF. For the CDR3, the DNA is TGCAGTGCTTACAGTCTCTCTGGGGCCAACGTCCTGACTTTC.

This clonotype was seen more than once but under ten times. CDR3 in amino acids: CASSEGVSSYNEQFF. Here the CDR3 DNA reads TGCGCCAGCAGTGAAGGAGTCAGCTCCTACAATGAGCAGTTCTTC. The chain employs TRBV10-2 and TRBJ2-1; D is uncertain. The germline gives CDR1 WSHSY, CDR2 SAAADI. The V gene lost 3 bases and the J gene lost 0 bases, with 9 bases spanning the gap. The CDR3 spans 15 residues.

The rearrangement joins TRBV20-1 to TRBJ1-5, with D unclear. Germline-derived CDR1 and CDR2 are DFQATT and SNEGSKA (reference sequence). This CDR3 is 15 amino acids long. Trimming left V 4 bases short and J 1 base short, with 14 bases between. The chain's CDR3 is CSAKMSQGSNQPQHF. DNA for the CDR3: TGCAGTGCTAAAATGTCTCAAGGGAGCAATCAGCCCCAGCATTTT.

This clonotype was recorded a few times. The J gene is TRBJ2-7, the V gene TRBV6-6; D not certain. V was cut by 0 bases and J by 6 bases, with 15 bases left in between. The CDR3 runs to 15 residues. Germline CDR1 and CDR2: MNHNY and SVGAGI (reference sequence). The CDR3 protein is CASSYSIGRMGEQYF. CDR3 coding DNA: TGTGCCAGCAGTTACTCGATTGGCAGGATGGGCGAGCAGTACTTC.

The chain recombines TRBV27 with TRBJ2-7; tentatively, D is TRBD2 (6 bases). CDR3 length equals 17 residues. The germline V gene has CDR1 MNHEY and CDR2 SMNVEV (reference sequence). Deletions cut 1 base from V and 2 bases from J, with 18 bases between. The CDR3 loop is CASSLFSEGLGAYEQYF. In DNA, the CDR3 is TGTGCCAGCAGTTTATTCTCGGAGGGGCTCGGGGCCTACGAGCAGTACTTC.

This sequence joins TRBV7-8 and TRBJ1-1, with D possibly being TRBD1 (5 bases). CDR1 SGHVS and CDR2 FQNEAQ come from the germline V gene. Trimming cost V 2 bases and J 5 bases, with 15 bases left between them. The CDR3 runs to 15 residues. This chain's CDR3 is CASSLMRQGGTEAFF. DNA of the CDR3: TGTGCCAGCAGCTTAATGAGGCAGGGAGGTACTGAAGCTTTCTTT.

The chain couples TRBV6-5 to TRBJ2-3; no firm D call. This CDR3 region has 11 residues. Germline V gene lookup returns CDR1 MNHEY and CDR2 SVGAGI. V lost 3 bases and J lost 11, with 9 bases in between. CDR3 amino acids: CASSYISEQYF. Written as DNA, the CDR3 is TGTGCCAGCAGTTATATCTCAGAGCAGTATTTT.

This clonotype was observed a handful of times. V and J are TRBV29-1 and TRBJ1-1; no firm D call. V was pared by 1 base and J by 7 bases, with 10 bases between. The germline V gene encodes CDR1 SQVTM and CDR2 ANQGSEA. CDR3 size: 12 residues. DNA for the CDR3: TGCAGCGTTGAAGTCGGCCGTGTTGAAGCTTTCTTT. Residues: CSVEVGRVEAFF.

The chain couples TRBV9 to TRBJ1-1; TRBD1 might be the D (5 bases). There are 15 residues in the CDR3. CDR1 is SGDLS and CDR2 is YYNGEE in the germline V gene. V gave up 0 bases and J gave up 1 base, with 10 bases separating them. CDR3 sequence (DNA): TGTGCCAGCAGCGTAGTGGCAGGGACGAACACTGAAGCTTTCTTT. This codes for CASSVVAGTNTEAFF.